The 27 T cell receptor beta chains given below trace back to one sample, sequenced in a study of regulatory T cells in long-lasting Graves disease. Noted time point: persistent/refractory GD, antithyroid drugs over 5 years with positive TRAb. From RNA extracted from PBMCs, the TCR library was made. Investigators prepared the TCR beta libraries by applying iRepertoire HTBI primers and Arm-PCR of CDR3 regions. TCRdb used MiXCR to reprocess the multiplex PCR reads, holding one entry per CDR3 protein. The sample yields roughly 500,000 distinct CDR3 sequences, roughly 20% seen once. Specimen: peripheral blood mononuclear cells (PBMCs), collected when the disease was refractory, from a patient treated with antithyroid drugs. Every receptor here comes from a female donor with Graves disease.

This clonotype has at least ten counts. The chain carries TRBV19 and TRBJ2-7; 8 nucleotides agree with TRBD1. Germline assignment: CDR1 LNHDA and CDR2 SQIVND (reference sequence). After removal of 3 bases from V and 5 bases from J, the junction contained 9 bases not matched to a gene. The CDR3 spans 15 residues. CDR3 DNA sequence: TGTGCCAGTAGTATCGATCCAGGGGGCGTCAACGAGCAGTACTTC. Translated, it gives CASSIDPGGVNEQYF.

There are many counts of this clonotype. The V gene is TRBV30, the J gene TRBJ1-4, with 8 bases identical to TRBD1. Germline V gives CDR1 GTSNPN, CDR2 SVGIG (reference sequence). The CDR3 length is 15 residues. The V and J ends lost 2 bases and 7 bases, in that order; junction bases with no gene match: 9. This CDR3 is CAWSPGTGGLEKLFF. The DNA of the CDR3 is TGTGCCTGGAGTCCCGGAACAGGGGGACTTGAAAAACTGTTTTTT. The complete variable domain, with remaining parts taken from reference TRBV30 and TRBJ1-4, reads SQTIHQWPATLVQPVGSPLSLECTVEGTSNPNLYWYRQAAGRGLQLLFYSVGIGQISSEVPQNLSASRPQDRQFILSSKKLLLSDSGFYLCAWSPGTGGLEKLFFGSGTQLSVL.

This clonotype was detected only a few times. This sequence joins TRBV19 and TRBJ2-2, with 7 nucleotides matching TRBD1. With V trimmed by 8 bases and J by 4 bases, 7 bases remained unmatched. Germline V gene sequence: CDR1 LNHDA, CDR2 SQIVND (reference sequence). CDR3 length equals 14 residues. DNA of the CDR3: TGTGCCAGTGGAGCCAGGGGGACCACCGGGGAGCTGTTTTTT. This translates into CASGARGTTGELFF.

This chain links TRBV5-6 with TRBJ1-4; 11 bases line up with TRBD1. The CDR3 is made up of 15 amino acids. The V gene end was trimmed by 1 base and the J gene end by 8 bases; junction bases not matched to a gene: 4. Per germline, CDR1 SGHDT and CDR2 YYEEEE. DNA for the CDR3: TGTGCCAGCAGCTTGTGGGGACAGGGGGTGGAAAAACTGTTTTTT. Its translation: CASSLWGQGVEKLFF.

V is TRBV29-1 and J is TRBJ1-1; the D is unclear. Germline lookup yields CDR1 SQVTM and CDR2 ANQGSEA. Trimming removed 0 bases from V and 9 bases from J, with 11 bases in between. The CDR3 length is 12 residues. The CDR3 nucleotides are TGCAGCGTTGAAGATGGGGTAGATAAAGCTTTCTTT. This sequence encodes CSVEDGVDKAFF.

This chain connects TRBV5-1 to TRBJ1-1; D unresolved. The CDR3 spans 15 residues. CDR1 and CDR2 (germline): SGHRS, YFSETQ. The V end was cut by 0 bases, the J end by 3 bases, with 12 bases between. As DNA, the CDR3 is TGCGCCAGCAGCTTGGAGGGTTTGGGAGACACTGAAGCTTTCTTT. This encodes CASSLEGLGDTEAFF. Variable domain in full (rest from reference TRBV5-1 and TRBJ1-1): KAGVTQTPRYLIKTRGQQVTLSCSPISGHRSVSWYQQTPGQGLQFLFEYFSETQRNKGNFPGRFSGRQFSNSRSEMNVSTLELGDSALYLCASSLEGLGDTEAFFGQGTRLTVV.

Turning to this clonotype: Mismatch with germline at one junction end may stem from a read error. The chain is built from TRBV7-6 and TRBJ2-7; 16 nucleotides align to TRBD2. Germline-derived CDR1 and CDR2 are SGHVS and FNYEAQ. CDR3 length: 17 residues. The chain's CDR3 is CAGSWGLAGGPSGEQYF. DNA for the CDR3: TGTGCCGGCAGCTGGGGACTAGCGGGAGGGCCGAGTGGGGAGCAGTACTTC.

This clonotype has a count of ten or more. The CDR3 region is CASAPQQGMNTEAFF. DNA of the CDR3: TGTGCCAGCGCCCCCCAACAGGGTATGAACACTGAAGCTTTCTTT. The V gene is TRBV5-6, the J gene TRBJ1-1; D is perhaps TRBD1 (6 bases). Germline loops: CDR1 SGHDT, CDR2 YYEEEE. The CDR3 contains 15 residues. Between the trimmed V and J ends, which lost 7 bases and 0 bases, there was a span of 16 bases.

This clonotype was seen at least ten times. The chain combines TRBV7-8 with TRBJ2-7; 13 positions agree with TRBD2. With V trimmed by 4 bases and J by 0 bases, 3 bases remained unmatched. The V gene's germline CDR1 is SGHVS and CDR2 FQNEAQ. The CDR3 spans 16 residues. This CDR3 is CASSWTSGGSSYEQYF. The CDR3 DNA follows: TGTGCCAGCAGCTGGACTAGCGGGGGAAGCTCCTACGAGCAGTACTTC.

This clonotype was picked up many times. The chain uses TRBV11-2 and TRBJ1-6; D is undetermined. V lost 2 bases to trimming and J lost 2 bases, with 10 bases between them. The CDR3 sequence is 16 residues long. CDR1 SGHAT and CDR2 FQNNGV come from the germline V gene. The CDR3 is CASSLREDPYNSPLHF. The CDR3 nucleotides read TGTGCCAGCAGCTTACGGGAGGATCCCTATAATTCACCCCTCCACTTT. Full variable domain (outside the CDR3, taken from reference TRBV11-2 and TRBJ1-6): EAGVAQSPRYKIIEKRQSVAFWCNPISGHATLYWYQQILGQGPKLLIQFQNNGVVDDSQLPKDRFSAERLKGVDSTLKIQPAKLEDSAVYLCASSLREDPYNSPLHFGNGTRLTVT.

The table lists this clonotype with many counts. The chain links TRBV6-2 or TRBV6-3 to TRBJ2-7; D remains unclear. Germline loops: CDR1 MNHEY, CDR2 SVGEGT. The V end was cut by 5 bases, the J end by 3 bases, with 11 bases between. The CDR3 loop spans 13 amino acids. The CDR3 protein is CASSEIHSYEQYF. CDR3 sequence (DNA): TGTGCCAGCAGTGAAATCCACAGCTACGAGCAGTACTTC.

The gene calls are TRBV5-1 and TRBJ2-7; 14 nucleotides line up with TRBD2. Germline V gene lookup returns CDR1 SGHRS and CDR2 YFSETQ. This CDR3 contains 16 residues. V lost 3 bases and J lost 2; bases outside the gene matches: 4. The CDR3 sequence: CASSWGGLAGAYEQYF. CDR3 nucleotide sequence: TGCGCCAGCAGCTGGGGGGGACTAGCGGGAGCCTACGAGCAGTACTTC.

This clonotype was seen more than once but under ten times. This chain links TRBV5-1 with TRBJ2-2; TRBD2 matches 14 bases. The CDR3 runs to 17 residues. Germline V gene data show CDR1 as SGHRS and CDR2 as YFSETQ. V was pared by 0 bases and J by 6 bases, with 4 bases of the junction left unmatched. The CDR3 region has the DNA TGCGCCAGCAGCTTGGCCGGGGGACTAGCGGGAGCCGGGGAGCTGTTTTTT. It translates to CASSLAGGLAGAGELFF.

The chain carries TRBV7-3 and TRBJ1-4; D is ambiguous. Germline V gives CDR1 SGHTA, CDR2 FQGTGA. This CDR3 is built from 13 residues. The V and J ends lost 5 bases and 7 bases respectively, with 11 bases between them. CDR3 sequence (DNA): TGTGCCAGCAGCCCGATCGCAGGTGAAAAACTGTTTTTT. Its translation is CASSPIAGEKLFF.

This clonotype was counted at least ten times. The V gene is TRBV28, the J gene TRBJ2-7; 9 positions agree with TRBD1. The CDR3 sequence is 18 residues long. Germline CDR1 is MDHEN and CDR2 is SYDVKM. Unmatched junction bases numbered 16, after V lost 6 bases and J lost 1 base. CDR3 sequence (DNA): TGTGCCAGCAGGACCTTGTATTGGACAGGGGAATTTTCCTACGAGCAGTACTTC. It encodes CASRTLYWTGEFSYEQYF.

At least ten counts were recorded for this clonotype. The chain links TRBV9 to TRBJ2-7; the D is unclear. Germline V CDR1 and CDR2: SGDLS, YYNGEE. V was clipped by 3 bases and J by 7 bases, with 11 bases between them. CDR3 length: 12 residues. This CDR3 is CASSADTGEQYF. The CDR3 nucleotides read TGTGCCAGCAGCGCCGATACTGGAGAGCAGTACTTC.

This chain connects TRBV7-2 to TRBJ1-2; no firm D call. Germline V gene sequence: CDR1 SGHTA, CDR2 FQGNSA. This CDR3 has 14 amino acids. Between the trimmed V and J ends, which lost 6 bases and 1 base, there was a span of 12 bases. Written as DNA, the CDR3 is TGTGCCAGCAGTTCCCAGCGGTTTAACTATGGCTACACCTTC. It yields the protein CASSSQRFNYGYTF. Variable domain in full (rest from reference TRBV7-2 and TRBJ1-2): GAGVSQSPSNKVTEKGKDVELRCDPISGHTALYWYRQSLGQGLEFLIYFQGNSAPDKSGLPSDRFSAERTGGSVSTLTIQRTQQEDSAVYLCASSSQRFNYGYTFGSGTRLTVV.

This clonotype was counted ten times or more. V is TRBV30 and J is TRBJ2-7, with D possibly matching TRBD2 (6 bases). This CDR3 has 12 residues. The germline V and J ends were trimmed by 4 bases and 3 bases, with 10 bases remaining between them. Per the germline V gene, CDR1 is GTSNPN and CDR2 is SVGIG (reference sequence). DNA for the CDR3: TGTGCCTGGACCGGGAGCTTCTACGAGCAGTACTTC. Translated: CAWTGSFYEQYF.

This clonotype was picked up a small number of times. The CDR3 sequence is CSVEVVLAGGTQYF. CDR3 coding DNA: TGCAGCGTTGAAGTGGTCCTAGCGGGGGGTACCCAGTACTTC. The genes are TRBV29-1 and TRBJ2-5, with 11 bases that match TRBD2. Germline V gene sequence: CDR1 SQVTM, CDR2 ANQGSEA. J lost 8 bases, V lost 1 base, and 6 bases had no gene match. The CDR3 is 14 residues long.

The chain uses TRBV7-6 and TRBJ2-7, with D unclear. The CDR3 contains 14 residues. The germline V gene encodes CDR1 SGHVS and CDR2 FNYEAQ. The V gene lost 2 bases and the J gene lost 0 bases, with 8 bases spanning the gap. The CDR3 spells CASSLQADSYEQYF. In DNA, the CDR3 is TGTGCCAGCAGCTTACAGGCCGACTCCTACGAGCAGTACTTC. Variable domain in full (rest from reference TRBV7-6 and TRBJ2-7): GAGVSQSPRYKVTKRGQDVALRCDPISGHVSLYWYRQALGQGPEFLTYFNYEAQQDKSGLPNDRFSAERPEGSISTLTIQRTEQRDSAMYRCASSLQADSYEQYFGPGTRLTVT.

This clonotype has at least ten counts. The CDR3 DNA sequence: TGTGCCAGCAGTCACGACGGGAATCAGCCCCAGCATTTT. It specifies CASSHDGNQPQHF. The V and J genes are TRBV2 and TRBJ1-5; D remains unclear. The CDR3 runs to 13 residues. Trimming took 5 bases from V and 4 from J, leaving 9 bases between them. Germline loops: CDR1 SNHLY, CDR2 FYNNEI.

Many counts were recorded for this clonotype. The DNA of the CDR3 is TGTGCCAGCAACCTGGACGGACAAGAGACCCAGTACTTC. This encodes CASNLDGQETQYF. The chain couples TRBV12-3 or TRBV12-4 to TRBJ2-5; D is uncertain. The CDR3 is 13 amino acids. The V end lost 7 bases, the J end lost 2 bases, and 11 bases lay between the germline ends.

This clonotype was seen at least ten times. This chain's CDR3 is CASSGDRGTYEQYF. CDR3 coding DNA: TGTGCCAGCAGCGGGGACAGGGGGACCTACGAGCAGTACTTC. The chain employs TRBV5-8 and TRBJ2-7; the match to TRBD1 covers 11 bases. CDR3 length: 14 amino acids. V shed 4 bases and J 2 bases; nucleotides not matched to a gene: 2. Germline CDR1 and CDR2: SGHTS and YDEGEE.

This clonotype was seen at least ten times. This chain connects TRBV27 to TRBJ1-5; 7 bases are a match to TRBD1. V gave up 3 bases and J gave up 3 bases; unmatched junction bases: 2. Germline values: CDR1 MNHEY, CDR2 SMNVEV (reference sequence). The CDR3 consists of 14 residues. CDR3 bases: TGTGCCAGCAGTTTTACAGGGGCCAATCAGCCCCAGCATTTT. This encodes CASSFTGANQPQHF.

The chain couples TRBV4-1 to TRBJ1-1; possible D gene TRBD1, 5 bases. Trimming removed 4 bases from V and 4 bases from J, with 13 bases in between. Per the germline V gene, CDR1 is MGHRA and CDR2 is YSYEKL. The CDR3 loop spans 14 amino acids. The CDR3 spells CASSPIRGGTEAFF. CDR3 coding DNA: TGCGCCAGCAGCCCAATTCGCGGGGGCACTGAAGCTTTCTTT.

This clonotype has ten or more counts. The chain employs TRBV29-1 and TRBJ2-7; D remains ambiguous. CDR3 length equals 14 residues. CDR1 and CDR2 (germline): SQVTM, ANQGSEA. V dropped 3 bases and J dropped 0 bases, with 12 bases sitting between them. CDR3 in amino acids: CSVELTPPSYEQYF. CDR3 DNA: TGCAGCGTTGAGTTGACACCACCCTCCTACGAGCAGTACTTC.

This clonotype turned up a few times. CDR3 sequence (DNA): TGTGCCACCAGGTTATCAGCAGGGCCCTACGAGCAGTACTTC. Protein: CATRLSAGPYEQYF. This chain uses TRBV15 with TRBJ2-7; tentative D call: TRBD1 (5 bases). V was clipped by 6 bases and J by 2 bases, with 14 bases between them. The CDR3 is 14 amino acids. Germline V gene sequence: CDR1 LNHNV, CDR2 YYDKDF (reference sequence).